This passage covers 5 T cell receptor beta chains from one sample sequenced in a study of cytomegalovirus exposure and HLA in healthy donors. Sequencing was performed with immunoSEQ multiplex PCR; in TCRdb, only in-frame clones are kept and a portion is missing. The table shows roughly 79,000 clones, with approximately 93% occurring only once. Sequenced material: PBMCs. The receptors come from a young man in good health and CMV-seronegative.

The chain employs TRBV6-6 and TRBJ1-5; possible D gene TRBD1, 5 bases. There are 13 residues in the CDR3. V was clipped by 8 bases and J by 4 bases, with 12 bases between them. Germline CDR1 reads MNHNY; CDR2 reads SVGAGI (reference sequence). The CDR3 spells CASVPGGNQPQHF. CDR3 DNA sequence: TGTGCCAGCGTCCCGGGGGGGAATCAGCCCCAGCATTTT.

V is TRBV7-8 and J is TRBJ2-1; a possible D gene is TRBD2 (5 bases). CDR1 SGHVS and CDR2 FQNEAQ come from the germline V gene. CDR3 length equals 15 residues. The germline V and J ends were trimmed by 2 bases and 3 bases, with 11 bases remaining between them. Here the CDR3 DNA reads TGTGCCAGCAGCTTAAAGGTTCGGGGCTACAATGAGCAGTTCTTC. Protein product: CASSLKVRGYNEQFF.

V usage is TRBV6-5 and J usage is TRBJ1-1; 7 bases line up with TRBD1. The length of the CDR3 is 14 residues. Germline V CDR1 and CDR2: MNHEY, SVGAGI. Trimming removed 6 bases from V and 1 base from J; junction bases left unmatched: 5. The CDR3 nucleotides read TGTGCCAGCAGCCTAGGGGGCCGGAACACTGAAGCTTTCTTT. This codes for CASSLGGRNTEAFF.

In DNA, the CDR3 is TGTGCCAGCAGCTTACAGACTAGCGGGACCTACGAGCAGTACTTC. Protein: CASSLQTSGTYEQYF. The chain couples TRBV7-2 to TRBJ2-7; 11 bases are a match to TRBD2. The CDR3 has 15 amino acids. Trimming cost V 2 bases and J 2 bases; bases outside gene matches: 2. Germline loops: CDR1 SGHTA, CDR2 FQGNSA.

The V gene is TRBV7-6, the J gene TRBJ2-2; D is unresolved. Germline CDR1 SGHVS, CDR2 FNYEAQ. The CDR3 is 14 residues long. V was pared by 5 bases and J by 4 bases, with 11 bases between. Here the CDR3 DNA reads TGTGCCAGCAGCCCGCGACGGAGCACCGGGGAGCTGTTTTTT. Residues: CASSPRRSTGELFF.